This is a list of T cell receptor beta chains from one sample in a study of blood T cell repertoires in COVID-19. The assay was immunoSEQ multiplex PCR, and TCRdb's table has in-frame clones only and misses some. The sample comprises approximately 200,000 clones, 80% of which are singletons, and 4.5% to 5.5% rests with the top ten. The sequenced material came from peripheral blood. The receptors derive from a human donor in a cohort sampled during active COVID-19. Both conserved end residues are trimmed from each CDR3.

J gene: TRBJ1-2
V gene: TRBV6-2/TRBV6-3
CDR3 protein: ASSTPGQGGNYGYT

J gene: TRBJ2-2
V gene: TRBV4-3
CDR3 protein: ASSQVAGGGTGELF

J gene: TRBJ1-5
V gene: TRBV28
CDR3 protein: ASSLTGPSNQPQH

J gene: TRBJ2-7
V gene: TRBV21-1
CDR3 protein: ARGGGADEQY

J gene: TRBJ2-7
V gene: TRBV5-4
CDR3 protein: ASSRGTSGSYEQY

J gene: TRBJ1-4
V gene: TRBV7-9
CDR3 protein: ASSLALGAYEKLF

J gene: TRBJ2-5
V gene: TRBV5-1
CDR3 protein: ASSWSARDSETQY

J gene: TRBJ2-2
V gene: TRBV18
CDR3 protein: ASSSGAANTGELF

J gene: TRBJ1-5
V gene: TRBV6-2/TRBV6-3
CDR3 protein: ASSYEQLGSQPQH

J gene: TRBJ2-1
V gene: TRBV5-6
CDR3 protein: ASRLTGVGNEQF

J gene: TRBJ2-3
V gene: TRBV5-4
CDR3 protein: ASSPPLGTGGTQY

J gene: TRBJ2-2
V gene: TRBV24-1
CDR3 protein: ATSGGGGLNTGELF

J gene: TRBJ1-1
V gene: TRBV18
CDR3 protein: ASSPRSLDLNTEAF

J gene: TRBJ2-1
V gene: TRBV2
CDR3 protein: ASSAAWRVNRF

J gene: TRBJ2-2
V gene: TRBV24-1
CDR3 protein: ATSDQRQGARATGELF

J gene: TRBJ2-1
V gene: TRBV7-3
CDR3 protein: ASSPPSGLAGNHSPHEQF

J gene: TRBJ1-2
V gene: TRBV3-1/TRBV3-2
CDR3 protein: ASSQDLGGRNYGYT

J gene: TRBJ2-7
V gene: TRBV5-4
CDR3 protein: ASSLEAGPYEQY

J gene: TRBJ2-3
V gene: TRBV4-2
CDR3 protein: ASSQGARTGREDTQY

J gene: TRBJ2-6
V gene: TRBV7-2
CDR3 protein: ASSLDYRAGANVLT

J gene: TRBJ2-7
V gene: TRBV19
CDR3 protein: ASIEGPIEQY

J gene: TRBJ1-6
V gene: TRBV5-1
CDR3 protein: ATRPGPIQSSYNSPLH

J gene: TRBJ2-5
V gene: TRBV9
CDR3 protein: ASSAYGSGETQY

J gene: TRBJ1-2
V gene: TRBV28
CDR3 protein: ASISPDNYGYT

J gene: TRBJ2-4
V gene: TRBV5-1
CDR3 protein: ASSEGTEAIRNIQY